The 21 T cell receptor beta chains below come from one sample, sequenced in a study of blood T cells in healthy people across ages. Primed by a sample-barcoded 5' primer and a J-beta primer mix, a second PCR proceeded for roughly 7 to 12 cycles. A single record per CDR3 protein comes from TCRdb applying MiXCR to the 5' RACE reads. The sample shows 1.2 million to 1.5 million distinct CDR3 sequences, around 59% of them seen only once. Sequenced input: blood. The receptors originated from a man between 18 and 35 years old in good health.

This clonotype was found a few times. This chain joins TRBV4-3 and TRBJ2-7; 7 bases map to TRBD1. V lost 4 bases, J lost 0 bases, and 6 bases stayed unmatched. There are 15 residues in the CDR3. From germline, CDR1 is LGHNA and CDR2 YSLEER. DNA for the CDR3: TGCGCCAGCAGCCTGGGACAGAGCCTCTCCTACGAGCAGTACTTC. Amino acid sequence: CASSLGQSLSYEQYF.

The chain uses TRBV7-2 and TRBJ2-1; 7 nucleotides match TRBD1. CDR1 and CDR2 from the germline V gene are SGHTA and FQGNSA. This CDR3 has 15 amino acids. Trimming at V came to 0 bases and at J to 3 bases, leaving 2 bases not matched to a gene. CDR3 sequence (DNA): TGTGCCAGCAGCTTAGCCTGGACAGGCTACAATGAGCAGTTCTTC. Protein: CASSLAWTGYNEQFF.

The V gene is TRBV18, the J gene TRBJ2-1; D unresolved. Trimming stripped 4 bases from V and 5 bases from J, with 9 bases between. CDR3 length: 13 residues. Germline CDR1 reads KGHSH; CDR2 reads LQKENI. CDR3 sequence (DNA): TGTGCCAGCTCACAAGACATGAACAATGAGCAGTTCTTC. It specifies CASSQDMNNEQFF.

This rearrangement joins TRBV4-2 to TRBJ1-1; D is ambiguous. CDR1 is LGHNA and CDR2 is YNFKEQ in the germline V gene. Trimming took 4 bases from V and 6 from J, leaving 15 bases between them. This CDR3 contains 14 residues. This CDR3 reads CASSPTPISSEAFF. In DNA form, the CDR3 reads TGTGCCAGCAGCCCCACCCCGATAAGTTCTGAAGCTTTCTTT.

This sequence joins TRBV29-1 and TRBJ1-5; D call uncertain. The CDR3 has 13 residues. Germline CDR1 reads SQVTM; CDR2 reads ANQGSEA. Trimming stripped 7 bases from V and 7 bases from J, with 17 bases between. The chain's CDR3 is CSAVEGTGQPQHF. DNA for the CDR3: TGCAGCGCTGTCGAAGGCACTGGACAGCCCCAGCATTTT.

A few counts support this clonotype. CDR3 amino acids: CASSISGQYNEQFF. The CDR3 DNA sequence: TGTGCCAGCAGCATTAGCGGACAATACAATGAGCAGTTCTTC. The J gene is TRBJ2-1, the V gene TRBV7-2; tentative D call: TRBD2 (6 bases). Per the germline V gene, CDR1 is SGHTA and CDR2 is FQGNSA. The V gene lost 5 bases and the J gene lost 4 bases, with 12 bases spanning the gap. CDR3 size: 14 residues.

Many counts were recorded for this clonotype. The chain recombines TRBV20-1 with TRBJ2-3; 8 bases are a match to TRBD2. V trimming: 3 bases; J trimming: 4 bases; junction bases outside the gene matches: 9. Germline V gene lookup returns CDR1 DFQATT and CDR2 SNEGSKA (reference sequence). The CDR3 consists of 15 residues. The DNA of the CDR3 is TGCAGTGCTAGGGGGTTAGCGGGGTCCCCAGATACGCAGTATTTT. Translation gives CSARGLAGSPDTQYF.

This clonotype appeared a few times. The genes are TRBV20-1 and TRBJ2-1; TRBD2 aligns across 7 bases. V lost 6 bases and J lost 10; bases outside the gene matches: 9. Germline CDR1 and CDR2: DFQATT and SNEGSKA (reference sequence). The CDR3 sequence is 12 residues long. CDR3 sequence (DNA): TGCAGTGCCCTGGGGGGACTACCGGAGCAGTTCTTC. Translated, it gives CSALGGLPEQFF.

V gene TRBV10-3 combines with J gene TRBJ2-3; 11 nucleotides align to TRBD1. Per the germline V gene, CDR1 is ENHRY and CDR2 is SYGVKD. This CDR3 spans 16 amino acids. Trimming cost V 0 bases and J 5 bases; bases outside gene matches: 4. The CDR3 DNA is TGTGCCATCAGTGAGTCGAGGGGGACAGGGGGAGATACGCAGTATTTT. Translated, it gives CAISESRGTGGDTQYF.

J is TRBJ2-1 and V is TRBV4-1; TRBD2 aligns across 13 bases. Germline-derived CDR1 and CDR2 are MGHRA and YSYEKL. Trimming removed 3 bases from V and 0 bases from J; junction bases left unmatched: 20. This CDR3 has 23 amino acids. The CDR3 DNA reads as TGCGCCAGCAGCCACCCCAAGGCCCCGTCGACTAGCGGGGGGACTAGCTCCTACAATGAGCAGTTCTTC. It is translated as CASSHPKAPSTSGGTSSYNEQFF.

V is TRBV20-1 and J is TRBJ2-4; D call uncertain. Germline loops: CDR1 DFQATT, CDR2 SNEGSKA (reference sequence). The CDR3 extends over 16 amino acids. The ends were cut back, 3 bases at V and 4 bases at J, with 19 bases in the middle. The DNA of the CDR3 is TGCAGTGCTAGTCCACCAGTGGGTTCCAGTAAAAACATTCAGTACTTC. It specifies CSASPPVGSSKNIQYF.

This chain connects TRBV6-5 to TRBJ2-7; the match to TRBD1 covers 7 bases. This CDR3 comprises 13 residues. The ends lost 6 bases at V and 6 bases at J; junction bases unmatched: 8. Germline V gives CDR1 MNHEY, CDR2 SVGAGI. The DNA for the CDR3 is TGTGCCAGCAGAGACAGGGTTCAAAGCGAGCAGTACTTC. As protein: CASRDRVQSEQYF.

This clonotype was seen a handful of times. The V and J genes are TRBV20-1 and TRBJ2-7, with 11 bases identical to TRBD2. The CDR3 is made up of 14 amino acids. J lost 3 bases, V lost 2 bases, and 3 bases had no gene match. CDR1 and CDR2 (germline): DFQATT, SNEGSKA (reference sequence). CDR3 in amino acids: CSARLAGGNYEQYF. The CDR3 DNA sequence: TGCAGTGCTAGACTAGCGGGGGGCAACTACGAGCAGTACTTC.

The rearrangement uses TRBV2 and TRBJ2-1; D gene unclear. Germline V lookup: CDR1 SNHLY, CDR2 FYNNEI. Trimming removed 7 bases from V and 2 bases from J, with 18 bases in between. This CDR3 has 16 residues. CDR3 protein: CASIFLALGAYNEQFF. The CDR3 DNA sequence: TGTGCCAGCATTTTCTTAGCTCTTGGTGCCTACAATGAGCAGTTCTTC. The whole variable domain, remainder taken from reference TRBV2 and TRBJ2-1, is EPEVTQTPSHQVTQMGQEVILRCVPISNHLYFYWYRQILGQKVEFLVSFYNNEISEKSEIFDDQFSVERPDGSNFTLKIRSTKLEDSAMYFCASIFLALGAYNEQFFGPGTRLTVL.

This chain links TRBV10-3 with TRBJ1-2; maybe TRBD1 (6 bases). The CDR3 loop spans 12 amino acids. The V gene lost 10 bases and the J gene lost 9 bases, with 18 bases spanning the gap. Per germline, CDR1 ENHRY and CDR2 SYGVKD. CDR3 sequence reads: CATGSGACRYTF. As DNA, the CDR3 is TGTGCCACCGGATCAGGGGCCTGTCGCTACACCTTC.

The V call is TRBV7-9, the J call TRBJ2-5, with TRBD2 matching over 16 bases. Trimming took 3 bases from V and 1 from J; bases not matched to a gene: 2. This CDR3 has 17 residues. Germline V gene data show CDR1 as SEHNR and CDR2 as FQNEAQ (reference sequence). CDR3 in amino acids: CASSFGTSGRAQETQYF. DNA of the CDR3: TGTGCCAGCAGCTTCGGGACTAGCGGGAGGGCCCAAGAGACCCAGTACTTC.

As DNA, the CDR3 is TGTGCCAGGGGAAAGGGACTAGCGACGAACACCGGGGAGCTGTTTTTT. Protein: CARGKGLATNTGELFF. The rearrangement joins TRBV2 to TRBJ2-2; TRBD2 matches at 10 bases. Germline assignment: CDR1 SNHLY and CDR2 FYNNEI. CDR3 length: 16 residues. The V and J ends lost 9 bases and 0 bases, in that order; junction bases with no gene match: 7.

The CDR3 reads CASSKRTGQFYNEQYF. DNA of the CDR3: TGTGCCAGCAGCAAACGCACGGGACAATTTTACAATGAGCAGTACTTC. The V and J genes are TRBV9 and TRBJ2-4; perhaps TRBD1 as D (6 bases). V was shortened by 4 bases and J by 13 bases, with 27 bases between the two germline ends. The CDR3 extends over 16 amino acids. CDR1 is SGDLS and CDR2 is YYNGEE in the germline V gene.

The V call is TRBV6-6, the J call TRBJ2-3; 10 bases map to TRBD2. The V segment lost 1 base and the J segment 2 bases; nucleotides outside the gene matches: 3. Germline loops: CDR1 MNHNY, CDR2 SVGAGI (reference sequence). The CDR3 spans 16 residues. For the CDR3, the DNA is TGTGCCAGCAGTTACTTCGGACTAGCGGACACAGATACGCAGTATTTT. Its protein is CASSYFGLADTDTQYF.

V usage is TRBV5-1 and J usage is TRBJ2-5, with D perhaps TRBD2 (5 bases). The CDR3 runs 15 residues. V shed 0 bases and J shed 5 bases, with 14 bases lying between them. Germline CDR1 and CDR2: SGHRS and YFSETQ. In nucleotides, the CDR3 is TGCGCCAGCAGCTTGGCCAGCGGACGATCGGAGACCCAGTACTTC. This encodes CASSLASGRSETQYF.

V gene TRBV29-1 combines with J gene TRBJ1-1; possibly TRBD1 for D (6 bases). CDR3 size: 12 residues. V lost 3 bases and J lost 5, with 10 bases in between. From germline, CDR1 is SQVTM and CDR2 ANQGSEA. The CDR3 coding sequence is TGCAGCGTTGACACAGGGCGAACTGAAGCTTTCTTT. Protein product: CSVDTGRTEAFF. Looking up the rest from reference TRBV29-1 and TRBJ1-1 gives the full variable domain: SAVISQKPSRDICQRGTSLTIQCQVDSQVTMMFWYRQQPGQSLTLIATANQGSEATYESGFVIDKFPISRPNLTFSTLTVSNMSPEDSSIYLCSVDTGRTEAFFGQGTRLTVV.